The clone carrying this T cell receptor (beta chain) was seen only once. The V gene end was trimmed by 3 bases and the J gene end by 9 bases; junction bases not matched to a gene: 4. Germline loops: CDR1 SGHRS, CDR2 YFSETQ. CDR3 length equals 12 residues. These data belong to a study of blood T cell repertoires in COVID-19. TCRdb's copy holds only in-frame clones and misses some; the assay was immunoSEQ multiplex PCR. The table records about 39,000 clones, approximately 96% of them present only once. The chain employs TRBV5-1 and TRBJ2-3; TRBD1 matches 7 bases. The TCR sequence derives from a human donor with active COVID-19. The donor label of this sample is uncertain. Material for sequencing was peripheral blood. CDR3 DNA sequence: TGCGCCAGCAGCTCAACAGGGGCGACGCAGTATTTT. Translation gives CASSSTGATQYF.